There are a few counts of the clone carrying this TCR beta chain. Antigen specificity is unknown. Reverse transcription of all isolated RNA meant that expressed TCRB transcripts were sequenced. TCRdb's copy holds only in-frame clones and misses some; the assay was immunoSEQ multiplex PCR. The repertoire holds roughly 140,000 clones, with approximately 10% as singletons. Germline CDR1 reads LNHNV; CDR2 reads YYDKDF (reference sequence). The ends were cut back, 4 bases at V and 6 bases at J, with 12 bases in the middle. The CDR3 extends over 13 amino acids. This entry comes from a study of beta chain features in type 1 diabetes. Study observations and caveats: Across all four CD4+ subsets, people with type 1 diabetes showed modestly shorter TCRB CDR3s. VDJ junctions in type 1 diabetes patients carried more deletions and fewer insertions.

Sequenced: central memory CD4+ T cells from blood. The V and J genes are TRBV15 and TRBJ1-1; D possibly corresponds to TRBD1 (5 bases). The sequence came from a man aged 25 to 45 with type 1 diabetes. Here the CDR3 reads CATSISGGAEAFF. DNA of the CDR3: TGTGCCACCAGCATTTCGGGGGGAGCTGAAGCTTTCTTT.